This passage covers 11 T cell receptor beta chains from one sample sequenced in a study of blood T cell repertoires in COVID-19. Repertoires were generated with immunoSEQ multiplex PCR, while TCRdb's copy carries only in-frame clones and drops some. The table records about 240,000 clones, approximately 84% of them present only once. Sequences were obtained from peripheral blood. These TCRs come from a middle-aged man with acute or convalescent COVID-19.

The DNA of the CDR3 is TGTGCCAGCAGCATAGGGGACAGCTATGGCTACACCTTC. It yields the protein CASSIGDSYGYTF. V and J are TRBV7-9 and TRBJ1-2; 7 bases are shared with TRBD1. Looked up from germline, CDR1 is SEHNR and CDR2 is FQNEAQ (reference sequence). This CDR3 contains 13 residues. J was trimmed by 4 bases and V by 5 bases; bases with no gene match: 4.

V is TRBV3-1 (or the pseudogene TRBV3-2) and J is TRBJ1-5; 8 bases match TRBD1. J lost 7 bases, V lost 0 bases, and 5 bases had no gene match. This CDR3 has 15 residues. Per the germline V gene, CDR1 is LGHDT and CDR2 is YNNKEL (reference sequence). In DNA form, the CDR3 reads TGTGCCAGCAGCCAAGAGAACAGGGGGGACCAGCCCCAGCATTTT. It encodes CASSQENRGDQPQHF.

This chain links TRBV4-1 with TRBJ1-5, with a tentative D call TRBD1 (6 bases). Trimming cost V 0 bases and J 5 bases, with 8 bases left between them. The V gene's germline CDR1 is MGHRA and CDR2 YSYEKL. The CDR3 has 14 amino acids. The DNA for the CDR3 is TGCGCCAGCAGCCAAGACAGGGGTTATCAGCCCCAGCATTTT. It translates to CASSQDRGYQPQHF.

The J gene is TRBJ1-5, the V gene TRBV24-1; 7 positions match TRBD1. The CDR3 spans 16 residues. V dropped 2 bases and J dropped 4; count of bases not matched to a gene: 7. Germline-derived CDR1 and CDR2 are KGHDR and SFDVKD. The CDR3 loop is CATSDSKTGPNQPQHF. Here the CDR3 DNA reads TGTGCCACCAGTGATTCTAAGACAGGGCCAAATCAGCCCCAGCATTTT.

This clone has only one observation. The chain uses TRBV5-4 and TRBJ1-2; 7 bases line up with TRBD1. The V gene end was trimmed by 0 bases and the J gene end by 5 bases; junction bases not matched to a gene: 7. The CDR3 length is 15 residues. Germline V gene data show CDR1 as SGHNT and CDR2 as YYREEE (reference sequence). CDR3 in DNA: TGTGCCAGCAGCTTGGTAGGGGGCGACGGGTATGGCTACACCTTC. This encodes CASSLVGGDGYGYTF.

The chain combines TRBV3-1 (or the pseudogene TRBV3-2) with TRBJ1-2; TRBD1 aligns across 8 bases. The CDR3 length is 13 residues. From germline, CDR1 is LGHDT and CDR2 YNNKEL (reference sequence). Unmatched junction bases numbered 3, after V lost 2 bases and J lost 7 bases. In DNA, the CDR3 is TGTGCCAGCAGCCAACAGGGGGCGATTGGCTACACCTTC. This gives the protein CASSQQGAIGYTF.

The CDR3 sequence is CASSSGWGVEAFF. CDR3 bases: TGTGCCAGCAGTTCAGGGTGGGGTGTCGAAGCTTTCTTT. This chain joins TRBV2 and TRBJ1-1, with D perhaps TRBD1 (5 bases). Trimming pared 5 bases from V and 8 bases from J, leaving 15 bases between. Germline CDR1 is SNHLY and CDR2 is FYNNEI. The CDR3 is 13 residues long.

This clone was seen more than once but under ten times. The rearrangement uses TRBV5-1 and TRBJ2-7; D is unclear. V shed 0 bases and J shed 4 bases, with 8 bases lying between them. Germline CDR1 is SGHRS and CDR2 is YFSETQ. The CDR3 is made up of 13 amino acids. The CDR3 DNA is TGCGCCAGCAGCTTGGGCTTCACTTACGAGCAGTACTTC. It yields the protein CASSLGFTYEQYF.

The chain carries TRBV15 and TRBJ1-4; possible D gene TRBD1, 5 bases. The V and J ends lost 5 bases and 7 bases respectively, with 23 bases between them. The CDR3 contains 17 residues. CDR1 is LNHNV, CDR2 YYDKDF, per germline (reference sequence). CDR3 coding DNA: TGTGCCACCAGCGAACCCACCACCCCAGGGCGTCGTGAAAAACTGTTTTTT. This gives the protein CATSEPTTPGRREKLFF.

The V call is TRBV13, the J call TRBJ1-4; no definite D call. The V and J ends lost 3 bases and 0 bases respectively, with 5 bases between them. The germline gives CDR1 PRHDT, CDR2 FYEKMQ (reference sequence). This CDR3 is built from 14 residues. CDR3 sequence reads: CASSFGATNEKLFF. The CDR3 nucleotides read TGTGCCAGCAGCTTCGGTGCAACTAATGAAAAACTGTTTTTT.

The chain has TRBV12-3 or TRBV12-4 and TRBJ2-7; no definite D call. V was shortened by 3 bases and J by 7 bases, with 7 bases between the two germline ends. The CDR3 spans 11 residues. The CDR3 sequence: CASSLQQEQYF. In DNA, the CDR3 is TGTGCCAGCAGTTTGCAACAGGAGCAGTACTTC.